A single sample is the source of the 14 T cell receptor beta chains below, sequenced in a study of Graves' ophthalmopathy and Graves' hyperthyroidism. Beta-chain TCR CDR3 regions were amplified from RNA transcripts. A first-round RT-PCR used HTBI primers, followed by a second-round multiplex PCR. TCRdb used MiXCR to reprocess the multiplex PCR reads, holding one entry per CDR3 protein. The table includes some 520,000 distinct CDR3 sequences, 14% detected once. The sample consisted of blood. The source is a woman between 25 and 40 years old with Graves' ophthalmopathy.

This clonotype came up a few times. The rearrangement uses TRBV18 and TRBJ2-7; D might be TRBD1 or TRBD2, each matching 5 bases. Germline CDR1 is KGHSH and CDR2 is LQKENI. The CDR3 is 14 amino acids. Trimming left V 3 bases short and J 5 bases short, with 14 bases between. The CDR3 region has the DNA TGTGCCAGCTCACCGGCAGGGAGAGCGCACGAGCAGTACTTC. It translates to CASSPAGRAHEQYF.

Only a few counts were recorded for this clonotype. This chain connects TRBV5-1 to TRBJ1-1, with a weak D call TRBD1 (5 bases). The CDR3 has 15 amino acids. Germline CDR1 and CDR2: SGHRS and YFSETQ. Trimming removed 2 bases at V and 4 bases at J, with 15 bases between. CDR3 bases: TGCGCCAGCAGCTTAACCGGCGTTGGGACCACTGAAGCTTTCTTT. Its translation: CASSLTGVGTTEAFF.

This clonotype was recorded at least ten times. The genes are TRBV20-1 and TRBJ1-5; D gene uncertain. The germline CDR1 and CDR2 sequences are DFQATT and SNEGSKA (reference sequence). Trimming left V 2 bases short and J 2 bases short, with 13 bases between. The CDR3 spans 15 residues. This CDR3 reads CSARIGRMGNQPQHF. The CDR3 DNA reads TGCAGTGCTAGAATCGGCAGAATGGGCAATCAGCCCCAGCATTTT.

At least ten counts were recorded for this clonotype. This chain uses TRBV5-1 with TRBJ1-3; D gene uncertain. The V gene's germline CDR1 is SGHRS and CDR2 YFSETQ. V was clipped by 1 base and J by 0 bases, with 5 bases between them. The length of the CDR3 is 14 residues. Here the CDR3 reads CASSLPASGNTIYF. The CDR3 nucleotides read TGCGCCAGCAGCTTGCCAGCCTCTGGAAACACCATATATTTT. The full variable domain, completed using reference TRBV5-1 and TRBJ1-3, is KAGVTQTPRYLIKTRGQQVTLSCSPISGHRSVSWYQQTPGQGLQFLFEYFSETQRNKGNFPGRFSGRQFSNSRSEMNVSTLELGDSALYLCASSLPASGNTIYFGEGSWLTVV.

As for this clonotype: A much larger clone differs from this one at a single base, so this may be a read error. CDR3 region: CASSQTGKAQPQHF. CDR3 DNA: TGTGCCAGCAGCCAGACAGGGAAGGCTCAGCCCCAGCATTTT. The chain carries TRBV28 and TRBJ1-5; 7 bases map to TRBD1. V lost 6 bases and J lost 6; bases outside the gene matches: 8. The germline gives CDR1 MDHEN, CDR2 SYDVKM. CDR3 length: 14 amino acids.

Regarding this clonotype: Mismatch with germline at one junction end may stem from a read error. The chain has TRBV10-1 and TRBJ2-7; 8 nucleotides agree with TRBD1. Germline values: CDR1 WNHNN, CDR2 SYGVQD (reference sequence). This CDR3 is built from 12 residues. CDR3 amino acids: CASSEWGQALHF. As DNA, the CDR3 is TGCGCCAGCAGTGAATGGGGACAGGCACTACACTTC.

This clonotype was seen at least ten times. The chain recombines TRBV27 with TRBJ1-2, with D unclear. Germline-derived CDR1 and CDR2 are MNHEY and SMNVEV (reference sequence). The CDR3 has 17 residues. With 2 bases removed from V and 2 bases from J, the gap between germline ends came to 18 bases. CDR3 in DNA: TGTGCCAGCAGTTTAACACCTAAGGTTTCCGGCAACTATGGCTACACCTTC. As protein: CASSLTPKVSGNYGYTF.

At least ten counts were recorded for this clonotype. The V gene is TRBV12-3 or TRBV12-4, the J gene TRBJ1-1; the D is unclear. The germline V and J ends were trimmed by 2 bases and 3 bases, with 7 bases remaining between them. This CDR3 has 13 residues. CDR3: CASSLREDTEAFF. The CDR3 nucleotides read TGTGCCAGCAGTTTAAGAGAGGACACTGAAGCTTTCTTT.

V and J are TRBV6-5 and TRBJ1-2; no clear D. Germline V CDR1 and CDR2: MNHEY, SVGAGI. The CDR3 totals 13 residues. Trimming shortened V by 0 bases and J by 5 bases, and 7 bases separated the two germline ends. DNA of the CDR3: TGTGCCAGCAGTTACTCCCCCCTATATGGCTACACCTTC. Its protein is CASSYSPLYGYTF.

This clonotype was found many times. The chain recombines TRBV6-2 or TRBV6-3 with TRBJ1-2; D is ambiguous. The CDR3 is 17 residues long. Germline loops: CDR1 MNHEY, CDR2 SVGEGT. The V end lost 8 bases, the J end lost 0 bases, and 22 bases lay between the germline ends. The CDR3 spells CASLRERTLSANYGYTF. DNA of the CDR3: TGTGCCAGCCTAAGGGAACGAACACTAAGCGCTAACTATGGCTACACCTTC.

This clonotype was counted at least ten times. CDR3 coding DNA: TGCAGTGCTAGAGAAGCCTCAAGGGATGGCTACACCTTC. Translated: CSAREASRDGYTF. This chain connects TRBV20-1 to TRBJ1-2; D is ambiguous. The CDR3 is 13 amino acids. Trimming removed 0 bases from V and 6 bases from J, with 11 bases in between. CDR1 is DFQATT, CDR2 SNEGSKA, per germline (reference sequence).

The rearrangement joins TRBV20-1 to TRBJ2-7; 9 bases agree with TRBD1. Germline V gene sequence: CDR1 DFQATT, CDR2 SNEGSKA (reference sequence). Losses at the gene ends were 2 bases for V and 0 bases for J; bases not matched to a gene: 11. The CDR3 runs to 17 residues. CDR3: CSARPAVRDRDSYEQYF. CDR3 bases: TGCAGTGCTAGACCCGCCGTCCGGGACAGGGACTCCTACGAGCAGTACTTC.

This clonotype was seen ten or more times. The rearrangement links TRBV6-2 or TRBV6-3 to TRBJ2-7; D is possibly TRBD1 (5 bases). V was trimmed by 8 bases and J by 2 bases, leaving 10 bases between them. Germline values: CDR1 MNHEY, CDR2 SVGEGT. This CDR3 is 12 amino acids long. CDR3 coding DNA: TGTGCCAGCGGAAGGGGAACCTACGAGCAGTACTTC. It encodes CASGRGTYEQYF.

This clonotype was seen ten or more times. This rearrangement joins TRBV6-1 to TRBJ2-2; no clear D. This CDR3 region has 15 residues. Germline CDR1 is MNHNS and CDR2 is SASEGT. Trimming removed 1 base at V and 4 bases at J, with 10 bases between. CDR3 in DNA: TGTGCCAGCAGTGAAGTGGCCCGGAGCACCGGGGAGCTGTTTTTT. This gives the protein CASSEVARSTGELFF.